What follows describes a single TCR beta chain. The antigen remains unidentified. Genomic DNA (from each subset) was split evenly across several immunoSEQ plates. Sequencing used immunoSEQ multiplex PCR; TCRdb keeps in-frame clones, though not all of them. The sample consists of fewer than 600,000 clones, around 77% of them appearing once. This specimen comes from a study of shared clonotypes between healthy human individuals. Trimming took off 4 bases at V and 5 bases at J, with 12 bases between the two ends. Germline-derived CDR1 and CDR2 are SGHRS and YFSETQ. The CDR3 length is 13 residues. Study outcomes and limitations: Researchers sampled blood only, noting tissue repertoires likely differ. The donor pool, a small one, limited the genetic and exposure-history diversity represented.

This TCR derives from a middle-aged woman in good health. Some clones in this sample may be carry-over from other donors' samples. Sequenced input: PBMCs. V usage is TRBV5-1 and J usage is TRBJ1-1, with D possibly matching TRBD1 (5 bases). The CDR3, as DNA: TGCGCCAGCAGCCCGGATCAGGGAACTGAAGCTTTCTTT. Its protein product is CASSPDQGTEAFF.